What follows are 11 T cell receptor beta chains derived from one specimen sequenced in a study of post-analysis software for immune sequencing data. Study findings and constraints: There were five TRBV segments more frequent in patients than controls, and TRBV5-6, TRBV5-1 and TRBV20-1 were among them.

The authors incorporated unique molecular identifiers into the TCR beta cDNA libraries. TCRdb ran MiXCR on the PCR reads and lists one entry per CDR3 protein. The sample includes hundreds of thousands of distinct CDR3 sequences, 55% to 60% of them seen just once. Their antigens are not known. The sequenced sample consisted of blood. These receptors came from a girl aged 2 to 10 with multiple sclerosis.

This chain joins TRBV12-3 or TRBV12-4 and TRBJ1-2; D is uncertain. This CDR3 region has 15 residues. The ends were cut back, 3 bases at V and 6 bases at J, with 17 bases in the middle. CDR3 loop: CASSFAQLDLNGYTF. DNA of the CDR3: TGTGCCAGCAGTTTCGCGCAGTTAGACTTAAATGGCTACACCTTC.

The chain has TRBV7-9 and TRBJ1-5; 9 nucleotides align to TRBD1. The length of the CDR3 is 14 residues. J gave up 5 bases and V 4 bases, and 3 bases lay outside the gene matches. Germline V gene sequence: CDR1 SEHNR, CDR2 FQNEAQ (reference sequence). The CDR3 nucleotides are TGTGCCAGCAGCTCACAGGGGGCGCATCAGCCCCAGCATTTT. It codes for CASSSQGAHQPQHF.

The chain has TRBV27 and TRBJ2-5; possibly TRBD1 or TRBD2 for D (5 bases each). The end of the DNA fits TRBJ2-7 better, so the J call may be wrong. Germline CDR1 and CDR2: MNHEY and SMNVEV (reference sequence). The CDR3 is made up of 16 amino acids. The CDR3 DNA sequence: TGTGCCAGCAGTTTAGGGCCCTCCGGGACCACACACGAGCAGTACTTC. Residues: CASSLGPSGTTHEQYF.

As to this clonotype: The germline gene is not matched at one end of the junction; a read error may be the cause. This chain links TRBV7-2 with TRBJ1-1, with D perhaps TRBD1 (5 bases). From germline, CDR1 is SGHTA and CDR2 FQGNSA. CDR3 length equals 14 residues. The CDR3 sequence is CASSLVASEGEAFF. The CDR3 coding sequence is TGCGCCAGCAGCTTAGTGGCCTCGGAGGGGGAAGCTTTCTTT.

About this clonotype: At one end, the junction sequence differs from germline, possibly due to a read error. The chain carries TRBV7-2 and TRBJ2-1, with TRBD2 identical over 11 bases. The CDR3 consists of 14 residues. Per the germline V gene, CDR1 is SGHTA and CDR2 is FQGNSA. CDR3 DNA sequence: TGTGCTAGCAGCCTTAGCGGGGGGGCAAATGAGCAGTTCTTC. The encoded protein is CASSLSGGANEQFF.

This clonotype has a handful of counts. The CDR3 DNA follows: TGCGCCAGCAGCTGGACAACCAGCTCCTACGAGCAGTACTTC. It codes for CASSWTTSSYEQYF. This chain connects TRBV5-1 to TRBJ2-7, with a possible D match to TRBD1 (5 bases). V was trimmed by 3 bases and J by 0 bases, leaving 10 bases between them. Germline values: CDR1 SGHRS, CDR2 YFSETQ. The CDR3 is 14 residues long.

V and J are TRBV12-3 or TRBV12-4 and TRBJ2-3; 12 nucleotides agree with TRBD2. Losses at the gene ends were 7 bases for V and 9 bases for J; bases not matched to a gene: 8. This CDR3 comprises 14 residues. The CDR3 region is CASTTLAGGPTQYF. The CDR3 nucleotides read TGTGCCAGCACCACCCTAGCGGGGGGGCCAACGCAGTATTTT.

This chain uses TRBV30 with TRBJ2-5; D unresolved. The V gene's germline CDR1 is GTSNPN and CDR2 SVGIG (reference sequence). V was pared by 3 bases and J by 2 bases, with 19 bases between. The CDR3 totals 16 residues. In DNA, the CDR3 is TGTGCCTGGAGCGTGACCCTCCAGAGTATGCAAGAGACCCAGTACTTC. It translates to CAWSVTLQSMQETQYF.

CDR3 bases: TGTGCCAGCAGCGTACCAGGGGTCAATGAGCAGTTCTTC. It specifies CASSVPGVNEQFF. The genes are TRBV9 and TRBJ2-1, with a weak D call TRBD1 (6 bases). The CDR3 is 13 amino acids. Germline V gene sequence: CDR1 SGDLS, CDR2 YYNGEE. V lost 1 base and J 6 bases, leaving 8 bases between the germline ends.

This clonotype was detected only a few times. For the CDR3, the DNA is TGCAGCGCTCTTATAGCGGGAGCGACCTACAATGAGCAGTTCTTC. It encodes CSALIAGATYNEQFF. The chain couples TRBV29-1 to TRBJ2-1, with 9 bases lining up with TRBD2. The ends lost 7 bases at V and 2 bases at J; junction bases unmatched: 9. The CDR3 spans 15 residues. Germline CDR1 and CDR2: SQVTM and ANQGSEA.

This sequence joins TRBV7-2 and TRBJ2-3; 9 bases align to TRBD2. The J segment lost 8 bases and the V segment lost 2 bases, leaving 8 bases of the junction unmatched. This CDR3 spans 15 amino acids. Germline lookup yields CDR1 SGHTA and CDR2 FQGNSA. The CDR3 sequence: CASSLSGASGATQYF. The CDR3, as DNA: TGTGCCAGCAGCTTATCGGGGGCTAGCGGGGCTACGCAGTATTTT. Together with reference TRBV7-2 and TRBJ2-3, the CDR3 gives the full variable domain: GAGVSQSPSNKVTEKGKDVELRCDPISGHTALYWYRQSLGQGLEFLIYFQGNSAPDKSGLPSDRFSAERTGGSVSTLTIQRTQQEDSAVYLCASSLSGASGATQYFGPGTRLTVL.